The 11 T cell receptor beta chains below come from one sample, sequenced in a study of T cell responses to AZD1222 COVID-19 vaccine (dated by TCRdb to about 2021). The time point label, as the study defines it: baseline before first vaccination. Library preparation used the immunoSEQ multiplex PCR assay. Not all clones reach the TCRdb copy of this immuneACCESS table, which keeps in-frame sequences only. Checked studies attribute under half of the gap to unresolved V genes and leave the rest unexplained. The sample profile shows about 160,000 clones; 75% to 90% of them were found once. Approximately 7.2% of the sample belongs to the ten largest clones. The source was peripheral blood, collected on day 0 of AZD1222 vaccination. All receptors derive from an adult in good health.

The CDR3 nucleotides are TGTGCCTGGAGTGCCTGGACACTTCAGGGTACCTACGAGCAGTACTTC. As protein: CAWSAWTLQGTYEQYF. This chain links TRBV30 with TRBJ2-7, with D tentatively TRBD1 (5 bases). Germline CDR1 is GTSNPN and CDR2 is SVGIG (reference sequence). The CDR3 consists of 16 residues. V lost 1 base to trimming and J lost 2 bases, with 18 bases between them.

This sequence joins TRBV7-2 and TRBJ2-7; 9 bases match TRBD1. The CDR3 runs 14 residues. The V segment lost 5 bases and the J segment 2 bases; nucleotides outside the gene matches: 4. Germline V gene sequence: CDR1 SGHTA, CDR2 FQGNSA. The CDR3 loop is CASSLDRGAYEQYF. In DNA, the CDR3 is TGTGCCAGCAGCCTGGACAGGGGCGCCTACGAGCAGTACTTC.

This chain joins TRBV19 and TRBJ2-3; 13 bases agree with TRBD2. There are 15 residues in the CDR3. CDR1 is LNHDA, CDR2 SQIVND, per germline (reference sequence). Germline trimming cut 8 bases from V and 2 bases from J; bases unmatched to any gene: 4. CDR3 protein: CASRTSGGITDTQYF. CDR3 nucleotide sequence: TGTGCCAGTCGGACTAGCGGGGGAATCACAGATACGCAGTATTTT.

The genes are TRBV28 and TRBJ2-7; D remains unclear. V was cut by 6 bases and J by 0 bases, with 6 bases left in between. Per the germline V gene, CDR1 is MDHEN and CDR2 is SYDVKM. The CDR3 length is 12 residues. Here the CDR3 reads CASSPTSYEQYV. The CDR3 nucleotides are TGTGCCAGCAGCCCCACCTCCTACGAGCAGTACGTC.

The chain joins TRBV7-3 to TRBJ1-2, with 7 bases lining up with TRBD1. With V trimmed by 5 bases and J by 8 bases, 8 bases remained unmatched. The CDR3 covers 13 residues. Germline V gene data show CDR1 as SGHTA and CDR2 as FQGTGA. This CDR3 reads CASSLLQGSGYTF. CDR3 bases: TGTGCCAGCAGCCTATTACAGGGGAGCGGCTACACCTTC. The full variable domain, with the rest looked up from reference TRBV7-3 and TRBJ1-2, is GAGVSQTPSNKVTEKGKYVELRCDPISGHTALYWYRQSLGQGPEFLIYFQGTGAADDSGLPNDRFFAVRPEGSVSTLKIQRTERGDSAVYLCASSLLQGSGYTFGSGTRLTVV.

This clone was picked up one time. The chain joins TRBV6-6 to TRBJ2-7; possibly TRBD1 for D (5 bases). This CDR3 is 15 amino acids long. CDR1 and CDR2 from the germline V gene are MNHNY and SVGAGI (reference sequence). V dropped 0 bases and J dropped 3 bases, with 12 bases sitting between them. In DNA, the CDR3 is TGTGCCAGCAGTTACTCGTACTTAAGGGGCTACGAGCAGTACTTC. Amino acid sequence: CASSYSYLRGYEQYF.

The J gene is TRBJ1-2, the V gene TRBV7-2; 7 nucleotides line up with TRBD1. V gave up 3 bases and J gave up 7 bases; unmatched junction bases: 14. CDR3 size: 16 residues. The germline V gene encodes CDR1 SGHTA and CDR2 FQGNSA. This CDR3 reads CASSFTDRVDASGYTF. In DNA, the CDR3 is TGTGCCAGCAGCTTCACCGACAGGGTTGACGCTTCTGGCTACACCTTC.

This chain connects TRBV19 to TRBJ1-5; D not certain. With 0 bases removed from V and 6 bases from J, the gap between germline ends came to 9 bases. Germline V gene sequence: CDR1 LNHDA, CDR2 SQIVND (reference sequence). The CDR3 totals 14 residues. The CDR3 coding sequence is TGTGCCAGTAGTATAGAACGGCCAAGTCAGCCCCAGCATTTT. It specifies CASSIERPSQPQHF.

The chain is built from TRBV3-1 (or the pseudogene TRBV3-2) and TRBJ2-3; 8 bases line up with TRBD2. Germline V CDR1 and CDR2: LGHDT, YNNKEL (reference sequence). V shed 0 bases, J shed 4 bases, and the junction held 6 bases outside the gene matches. CDR3 length: 16 amino acids. This CDR3 is CASSQDPGGLADTQYF. DNA for the CDR3: TGTGCCAGCAGCCAAGACCCGGGGGGGCTGGCAGATACGCAGTATTTT.

The rearrangement uses TRBV7-9 and TRBJ2-1; TRBD2 agrees at 10 bases. This CDR3 contains 15 residues. V gave up 3 bases and J gave up 2 bases; unmatched junction bases: 1. Germline assignment: CDR1 SEHNR and CDR2 FQNEAQ (reference sequence). Here the CDR3 reads CASSFGTSAYNEQFF. The CDR3 DNA reads TGTGCCAGCAGCTTCGGGACTAGCGCCTACAATGAGCAGTTCTTC.

The rearrangement uses TRBV15 and TRBJ2-7, with 7 bases aligning to TRBD1. Per the germline V gene, CDR1 is LNHNV and CDR2 is YYDKDF (reference sequence). The CDR3 is 17 residues long. The V and J ends lost 3 bases and 2 bases, in that order; junction bases with no gene match: 13. This chain's CDR3 is CATSSLFWDRDTYEQYF. The DNA for the CDR3 is TGTGCCACCAGCAGTCTCTTTTGGGACAGAGACACCTACGAGCAGTACTTC.